Following are 27 T cell receptor beta chains from one sample sequenced in a study of Ad26.COV2.S vaccination and SARS-CoV-2 variants. Produced via immunoSEQ multiplex PCR; TCRdb's table is partial and in-frame only. Of tens of thousands of clones listed, 75% to 85% are singletons. Material: peripheral blood, obtained after recovery from COVID-19. The receptor source for this set is a human donor who had recovered from COVID-19.

The chain joins TRBV29-1 to TRBJ1-1; D gene unclear. Looked up from germline, CDR1 is SQVTM and CDR2 is ANQGSEA. This CDR3 contains 10 residues. V lost 4 bases and J lost 4, with 4 bases in between. This CDR3 is CSVVPTEAFF. The CDR3 DNA follows: TGCAGCGTTGTCCCCACTGAAGCTTTCTTT.

The J gene is TRBJ2-1, the V gene TRBV15; the match to TRBD2 covers 14 bases. Losses at the gene ends were 1 base for V and 10 bases for J; bases not matched to a gene: 6. The CDR3 runs to 16 residues. Germline loops: CDR1 LNHNV, CDR2 YYDKDF (reference sequence). Here the CDR3 reads CATSRGLAGGRTEQFF. CDR3 bases: TGTGCCACCAGCAGAGGACTAGCGGGAGGGAGAACGGAGCAGTTCTTC.

V and J are TRBV19 and TRBJ1-1; D is ambiguous. The CDR3 is 12 amino acids. Germline values: CDR1 LNHDA, CDR2 SQIVND (reference sequence). V lost 6 bases and J lost 2, with 7 bases in between. CDR3 protein: CASRNPNTEAFF. DNA of the CDR3: TGTGCCAGTAGGAACCCCAACACTGAAGCTTTCTTT.

The rearrangement joins TRBV10-3 to TRBJ1-1; the D gene is possibly TRBD1 (5 bases). The CDR3 totals 15 residues. Germline loops: CDR1 ENHRY, CDR2 SYGVKD. V shed 6 bases and J shed 3 bases, with 17 bases lying between them. CDR3 region: CAIRGHLDGDTEAFF. DNA for the CDR3: TGTGCCATCAGAGGACATCTGGATGGGGACACTGAAGCTTTCTTT.

The V and J genes are TRBV9 and TRBJ1-2, with 8 bases matching TRBD1. The CDR3 covers 14 residues. The J segment lost 5 bases and the V segment lost 0 bases, leaving 3 bases of the junction unmatched. CDR1 SGDLS and CDR2 YYNGEE come from the germline V gene. The CDR3 spells CASSVATGGYGYTF. In nucleotides, the CDR3 is TGTGCCAGCAGCGTAGCCACAGGGGGGTATGGCTACACCTTC.

The gene calls are TRBV5-1 and TRBJ2-1; D is unclear. Germline V CDR1 and CDR2: SGHRS, YFSETQ. The CDR3 consists of 15 residues. The V gene lost 0 bases and the J gene lost 1 base, with 8 bases spanning the gap. This CDR3 is CASSLAGMSYNEQFF. The CDR3 DNA follows: TGCGCCAGCAGCTTGGCTGGGATGTCCTACAATGAGCAGTTCTTC.

This clone was recorded a few times. The rearrangement links TRBV6-1 to TRBJ2-3; no firm D call. Germline V gene lookup returns CDR1 MNHNS and CDR2 SASEGT. V lost 2 bases, J lost 1 base, and 4 bases lay in between. This CDR3 comprises 13 residues. The CDR3 DNA reads as TGTGCCAGCAGTGAAAGGGGCACAGATACGCAGTATTTT. Its translation: CASSERGTDTQYF.

CDR3 DNA sequence: TGCGCCAGCAGCTTGCGACAGGGGGCAGATGGCTACACCTTC. This translates into CASSLRQGADGYTF. The chain uses TRBV5-1 and TRBJ1-2; TRBD1 agrees at 10 bases. CDR1 and CDR2 (germline): SGHRS, YFSETQ. This CDR3 region has 14 residues. The junction had 3 bases not matched to a gene; V was cut back by 1 base and J by 6 bases. The full variable domain, with the rest looked up from reference TRBV5-1 and TRBJ1-2, is KAGVTQTPRYLIKTRGQQVTLSCSPISGHRSVSWYQQTPGQGLQFLFEYFSETQRNKGNFPGRFSGRQFSNSRSEMNVSTLELGDSALYLCASSLRQGADGYTFGSGTRLTVV.

The chain recombines TRBV5-1 with TRBJ1-4, with D maybe TRBD1 (6 bases). Germline CDR1 is SGHRS and CDR2 is YFSETQ. The ends were cut back, 5 bases at V and 3 bases at J, with 14 bases in the middle. This CDR3 is 15 amino acids long. The CDR3 bases are TGCGCCAGCAGTTTACAGGGTATGGCTAATGAAAAACTGTTTTTT. This sequence encodes CASSLQGMANEKLFF.

The chain recombines TRBV27 with TRBJ2-2; D is uncertain. V was trimmed by 5 bases and J by 3 bases, leaving 7 bases between them. Germline V gene data show CDR1 as MNHEY and CDR2 as SMNVEV (reference sequence). CDR3 size: 13 residues. The chain's CDR3 is CASSPRDTGELFF. CDR3 nucleotides: TGTGCCAGCAGTCCCCGGGACACCGGGGAGCTGTTTTTT.

The chain employs TRBV24-1 and TRBJ2-3; tentatively, D is TRBD1 (6 bases). The germline V gene encodes CDR1 KGHDR and CDR2 SFDVKD. There are 13 residues in the CDR3. V was cut by 7 bases and J by 8 bases, with 15 bases left in between. The CDR3: CATRAQGSGTQYF. The CDR3 coding sequence is TGTGCCACCAGGGCACAGGGATCGGGTACGCAGTATTTT.

The genes are TRBV11-2 and TRBJ1-5; D may be TRBD1 (5 bases). This CDR3 comprises 15 residues. V gave up 1 base and J gave up 8 bases, with 15 bases separating them. The germline V gene has CDR1 SGHAT and CDR2 FQNNGV. This chain's CDR3 is CASSLVGARGEPQHF. The CDR3 coding sequence is TGTGCCAGCAGCTTAGTTGGGGCCCGGGGGGAGCCCCAGCATTTT.

The rearrangement links TRBV5-5 to TRBJ2-1; 12 bases are a match to TRBD2. The CDR3 loop spans 15 amino acids. The V gene end was trimmed by 4 bases and the J gene end by 7 bases; junction bases not matched to a gene: 6. Per the germline V gene, CDR1 is SGHKS and CDR2 is YYEKEE (reference sequence). The CDR3 spells CASSESLAGGNEQFF. The CDR3 nucleotides read TGTGCCAGCAGCGAAAGCCTAGCGGGAGGGAATGAGCAGTTCTTC.

J is TRBJ2-1 and V is TRBV11-2; D uncertain. The CDR3 spans 14 residues. Germline V gives CDR1 SGHAT, CDR2 FQNNGV. Trimming left V 1 base short and J 1 base short, with 5 bases between. The chain's CDR3 is CASSLVLSYNEQFF. The CDR3 region has the DNA TGTGCCAGCAGCTTAGTTCTATCCTACAATGAGCAGTTCTTC. Using reference TRBV11-2 and TRBJ2-1 for the parts outside the CDR3, the full variable domain is EAGVAQSPRYKIIEKRQSVAFWCNPISGHATLYWYQQILGQGPKLLIQFQNNGVVDDSQLPKDRFSAERLKGVDSTLKIQPAKLEDSAVYLCASSLVLSYNEQFFGPGTRLTVL.

There are a few counts of this clone. The chain is built from TRBV6-1 and TRBJ1-4; weak D call: TRBD1 (5 bases). The CDR3 is 14 amino acids. V was trimmed by 1 base and J by 6 bases, leaving 9 bases between them. Germline V lookup: CDR1 MNHNS, CDR2 SASEGT. Here the CDR3 DNA reads TGTGCCAGCAGTGAAGGGGCAGGGCATGAAAAACTGTTTTTT. Protein product: CASSEGAGHEKLFF.

The genes are TRBV24-1 and TRBJ1-1; a weak D match, TRBD1 (6 bases). Deletions cut 4 bases from V and 4 bases from J, with 12 bases between. Per the germline V gene, CDR1 is KGHDR and CDR2 is SFDVKD. The CDR3 has 14 amino acids. CDR3 DNA sequence: TGTGCCACCAGTGAACCCGGACAGTCCACTGAAGCTTTCTTT. Its protein is CATSEPGQSTEAFF.

The chain uses TRBV5-1 and TRBJ2-4; D gene unclear. CDR1 and CDR2 from the germline V gene are SGHRS and YFSETQ. The CDR3 extends over 14 amino acids. V gave up 0 bases and J gave up 7 bases, with 11 bases separating them. In DNA, the CDR3 is TGCGCCAGCAGCTTGGAGACGGTGGGGAACATTCAGTACTTC. This encodes CASSLETVGNIQYF.

The gene calls are TRBV6-5 and TRBJ2-2; 7 nucleotides agree with TRBD1. The CDR3 consists of 13 residues. Germline V CDR1 and CDR2: MNHEY, SVGAGI. Unmatched junction bases numbered 5, after V lost 6 bases and J lost 7 bases. CDR3 sequence (DNA): TGTGCCAGCAGAGACAGGGCGGTCGGGGAGCTGTTTTTT. It translates to CASRDRAVGELFF.

This clone has a single count. The chain joins TRBV4-2 to TRBJ2-2; 7 bases are shared with TRBD2. With 0 bases clipped from V and 1 base from J, the junction kept 8 bases outside the gene matches. This CDR3 has 18 residues. CDR1 and CDR2 (germline): LGHNA, YNFKEQ. This CDR3 is CASSQEWPAGVNTGELFF. CDR3 nucleotide sequence: TGTGCCAGCAGCCAAGAGTGGCCCGCGGGAGTGAACACCGGGGAGCTGTTTTTT.

This clone appeared once. V gene TRBV15 combines with J gene TRBJ2-5, with TRBD2 matching over 7 bases. V was pared by 1 base and J by 5 bases, with 10 bases of the junction left unmatched. This CDR3 has 16 amino acids. CDR1 is LNHNV, CDR2 YYDKDF, per germline (reference sequence). The CDR3 reads CATSRVRIRGVETQYF. The DNA of the CDR3 is TGTGCCACCAGCAGAGTTAGGATTCGGGGGGTCGAGACCCAGTACTTC.

The V and J genes are TRBV18 and TRBJ1-1, with D possibly matching TRBD1 (6 bases). CDR3 size: 14 residues. Between the trimmed V and J ends, which lost 2 bases and 1 base, there was a span of 8 bases. Germline CDR1 KGHSH, CDR2 LQKENI. CDR3 loop: CASSPWGQNTEAFF. CDR3 DNA: TGTGCCAGCTCACCATGGGGACAGAACACTGAAGCTTTCTTT.

The CDR3 region is CASSEQGVNSPLHF. CDR3 DNA sequence: TGTGCCAGCAGTGAGCAGGGGGTTAATTCACCCCTCCACTTT. The V and J genes are TRBV2 and TRBJ1-6; TRBD1 matches at 7 bases. Germline V gives CDR1 SNHLY, CDR2 FYNNEI. The ends lost 3 bases at V and 6 bases at J; junction bases unmatched: 2. The CDR3 sequence is 14 residues long.

The rearrangement links TRBV7-9 to TRBJ2-3; D gene ambiguous. Germline assignment: CDR1 SEHNR and CDR2 FQNEAQ (reference sequence). The CDR3 has 11 residues. Trimming removed 6 bases from V and 6 bases from J, with 7 bases in between. The CDR3 region has the DNA TGTGCCAGCAGTGAGGCGGATACGCAGTATTTT. This gives the protein CASSEADTQYF.

The V and J genes are TRBV19 and TRBJ1-4; D gene unclear. CDR1 is LNHDA, CDR2 SQIVND, per germline (reference sequence). The CDR3 loop spans 15 amino acids. Between the trimmed V and J ends, which lost 5 bases and 1 base, there was a span of 11 bases. Written as DNA, the CDR3 is TGTGCCAGTAGTCCGGTTCGAGGAACTAATGAAAAACTGTTTTTT. Its protein product is CASSPVRGTNEKLFF.

The rearrangement uses TRBV6-6 and TRBJ1-1; D is perhaps TRBD1 (5 bases). CDR1 is MNHNY and CDR2 is SVGAGI in the germline V gene (reference sequence). The CDR3 totals 13 residues. Deletions cut 10 bases from V and 4 bases from J, with 16 bases between. The DNA for the CDR3 is TGTGCCATCAAACCGCCTGGGGGCACTGAAGCTTTCTTT. It translates to CAIKPPGGTEAFF.

The V gene is TRBV14, the J gene TRBJ1-6; 8 bases are shared with TRBD1. The CDR3 spans 16 residues. V shed 1 base, J shed 8 bases, and the junction held 7 bases outside the gene matches. In germline, CDR1 is SGHDN, CDR2 FVKESK. CDR3 sequence: CASSQGTTGADSPLHF. CDR3 nucleotides: TGTGCCAGCAGCCAAGGGACGACAGGGGCGGATTCACCCCTCCACTTT.

This rearrangement joins TRBV12-2 to TRBJ1-1; the table assigns TRBD1, which was not confirmed against the DNA. TRBV12-2 is annotated as a pseudogene. CDR3 size: 14 residues. The CDR3 DNA reads TGTGCAAGTCGCTTTACAGGGGAGAACACTGAAGCTTTCTTT. Translating gives CASRFTGENTEAFF.